The clone carrying this TCR beta chain has a handful of counts. The antigen remains undetermined. Researchers ran the PCR with 60 Vbeta and 13 Jbeta primers. TCRdb's copy holds only in-frame clones and misses some; the assay was immunoSEQ multiplex PCR. The data contain 120,000 or so clones, roughly 70% of them singletons. This CDR3 region has 17 residues. Germline CDR1 SGHAT, CDR2 FQNNGV. The V end was cut by 3 bases, the J end by 4 bases, with 16 bases between. The source of the sample is a study of cytomegalovirus exposure and HLA in healthy donors. Study-level findings and limits: Most TCR sequences showed up rarely, but some public TCRs showed up in many donors. Analysis was performed later, and it showed HLA-associated TCR beta chains to be more clonally expanded than equally common others. An ancestry cluster, one associated with Asian ancestry, reportedly showed fewer N-insertions than the approximately 720-donor mean in a later analysis.

This chain joins TRBV11-2 and TRBJ1-6; D unresolved. This TCR was recovered from a man in his thirties or forties in good health and CMV-seronegative. The sequenced material came from PBMCs. CDR3 residues: CASSFRRGVRYNSPLHF. As DNA, the CDR3 is TGTGCCAGCAGCTTCCGTCGGGGTGTGCGGTATAATTCACCCCTCCACTTT.